The 4 T cell receptor beta chains below were found in one sample sequenced in a study of blood T cell repertoires in COVID-19. Some clones are missing from TCRdb's copy, which holds only in-frame ones; the method was immunoSEQ multiplex PCR. The repertoire holds hundreds of thousands of clones, with approximately 88% as singletons. Specimen: peripheral blood. The receptors originated from a woman aged 45-65 years with active or convalescent COVID-19.

The chain employs TRBV7-2 and TRBJ2-1, with D maybe TRBD2 (6 bases). Trimming took off 5 bases at V and 0 bases at J, with 14 bases between the two ends. This CDR3 region has 16 residues. Per germline, CDR1 SGHTA and CDR2 FQGNSA. CDR3 nucleotide sequence: TGTGCCAGCAGCACCCATGGGGAGGTCTCCTACAATGAGCAGTTCTTC. Protein: CASSTHGEVSYNEQFF.

The chain combines TRBV7-9 with TRBJ1-1, with D unresolved. The CDR3 consists of 14 residues. The germline V gene encodes CDR1 SEHNR and CDR2 FQNEAQ (reference sequence). V was cut by 1 base and J by 3 bases, with 9 bases left in between. CDR3: CASSLGSDYTEAFF. The CDR3 DNA sequence: TGTGCCAGCAGCTTAGGATCAGACTACACTGAAGCTTTCTTT.

The chain has TRBV24-1 and TRBJ2-5; 8 nucleotides align to TRBD2. From germline, CDR1 is KGHDR and CDR2 SFDVKD. This CDR3 comprises 15 residues. Trimming at V came to 11 bases and at J to 0 bases, leaving 10 bases not matched to a gene. CDR3: CANNREREYQETQYF. The CDR3 nucleotides are TGTGCCAACAATCGAGAGCGGGAGTACCAAGAGACCCAGTACTTC.

The V gene is TRBV28, the J gene TRBJ2-1; no definite D call. V lost 1 base and J 8 bases, leaving 12 bases between the germline ends. The V gene's germline CDR1 is MDHEN and CDR2 SYDVKM. CDR3 length equals 14 residues. CDR3 loop: CASSLLSGYHEQFF. DNA of the CDR3: TGTGCCAGCAGTTTATTGTCCGGGTACCATGAGCAGTTCTTC.